Listed here are 20 T cell receptor beta chains from one sample, sequenced in a study of T-cell reconstitution after alpha-beta-depleted transplantation in children. Molecular barcoding with unique molecular identifiers was used for the TCRbeta library. TCRdb reanalysed the PCR reads using MiXCR and keeps one entry per CDR3 protein. The sample contains 280,000 or so distinct CDR3 sequences, approximately 10% of which appear only once. Sequenced material: peripheral blood, taken 180 days after TCRalphabeta/CD19-depleted stem cell transplant. The receptors were gathered from a male patient between 2 and 9 years old who had a stem cell transplant for chronic granulomatous disease, so the T cells may come from the graft donor.

The sample holds many counts of this clonotype. The chain links TRBV7-2 to TRBJ2-1; no firm D call. The CDR3 runs 14 residues. Germline V gives CDR1 SGHTA, CDR2 FQGNSA. V dropped 4 bases and J dropped 7 bases, with 14 bases sitting between them. CDR3 DNA: TGTGCCAGCAGCTCATACCCCCCTAAGAATGAGCAGTTCTTC. Encoded protein: CASSSYPPKNEQFF.

This clonotype was seen many times. The J gene is TRBJ2-1, the V gene TRBV6-6; a possible D gene is TRBD2 (6 bases). This CDR3 has 11 amino acids. Trimming took off 7 bases at V and 11 bases at J, with 12 bases between the two ends. Per the germline V gene, CDR1 is MNHNY and CDR2 is SVGAGI (reference sequence). This CDR3 reads CASTTRGQQFF. The CDR3 region has the DNA TGTGCCAGCACCACGCGGGGACAGCAGTTCTTC.

This clonotype was counted ten times or more. In nucleotides, the CDR3 is TGTGCCAGCATCCCCGCGGCTGCCGGGGAGCTGTTTTTT. Its translation: CASIPAAAGELFF. The V gene is TRBV6-1, the J gene TRBJ2-2, with D uncertain. Germline CDR1 is MNHNS and CDR2 is SASEGT. V lost 7 bases and J 6 bases, leaving 12 bases between the germline ends. This CDR3 has 13 residues.

With regard to this clonotype: A single base separates this from a much larger clone, so it may be a read error. V and J are TRBV20-1 and TRBJ2-7; TRBD2 matches at 9 bases. From germline, CDR1 is DFQATT and CDR2 SNEGSKA (reference sequence). The CDR3 runs to 15 residues. CDR3 DNA: TGCTGTGCTAGATCCAGTGGTAGCGGGGGCTACGAGCAGTACTTC. Amino acids: CCARSSGSGGYEQYF.

This clonotype has ten or more counts. The rearrangement links TRBV4-2 to TRBJ1-1; weak D call: TRBD1 (6 bases). The CDR3 length is 13 residues. V lost 5 bases and J lost 4, with 11 bases in between. The V gene's germline CDR1 is LGHNA and CDR2 YNFKEQ. The CDR3, as DNA: TGTGCCAGCAGCGCTCAGGGGCGCACTGAAGCTTTCTTT. This gives the protein CASSAQGRTEAFF.

This clonotype was counted at least ten times. The rearrangement joins TRBV12-3 or TRBV12-4 to TRBJ2-2; 7 positions agree with TRBD1. V dropped 6 bases and J dropped 0; count of bases not matched to a gene: 4. The CDR3 spans 15 residues. The CDR3 DNA sequence: TGTGCCAGCAGGCGACAGGGAACGAACACCGGGGAGCTGTTTTTT. Translated, it gives CASRRQGTNTGELFF.

This clonotype was counted many times. This chain joins TRBV24-1 and TRBJ2-5, with D unclear. V lost 0 bases to trimming and J lost 5 bases, with 3 bases between them. Germline assignment: CDR1 KGHDR and CDR2 SFDVKD. The CDR3 is made up of 12 amino acids. CDR3 loop: CATSDLGETQYF. The CDR3 coding sequence is TGTGCCACCAGTGATTTGGGGGAGACCCAGTACTTC.

Many counts were recorded for this clonotype. The chain joins TRBV7-9 to TRBJ1-6; TRBD1 agrees at 8 bases. The length of the CDR3 is 14 residues. Germline loops: CDR1 SEHNR, CDR2 FQNEAQ (reference sequence). V gave up 3 bases and J gave up 10 bases; unmatched junction bases: 5. CDR3 loop: CASSFDRGGSPLHF. The CDR3 DNA reads as TGTGCCAGCAGCTTCGACAGGGGCGGGTCACCCCTCCACTTT.

In this sample, this clonotype turned up many times. V is TRBV12-3 or TRBV12-4 and J is TRBJ2-5; TRBD2 matches at 7 bases. Germline trimming cut 4 bases from V and 5 bases from J; bases unmatched to any gene: 10. The CDR3 loop spans 15 amino acids. CDR3 DNA: TGTGCCAGCAGTTCCGGGGGGAGGGTGGTTGAGACCCAGTACTTC. This translates into CASSSGGRVVETQYF.

The sample holds many counts of this clonotype. The chain carries TRBV20-1 and TRBJ2-7, with TRBD2 matching 9 bases. This CDR3 contains 14 residues. With 4 bases clipped from V and 4 bases from J, the junction kept 8 bases outside the gene matches. Germline V lookup: CDR1 DFQATT, CDR2 SNEGSKA (reference sequence). The chain's CDR3 is CSATLSGSWYEQYF. The CDR3, as DNA: TGCAGTGCTACCCTTAGCGGGAGTTGGTACGAGCAGTACTTC.

Ten or more counts support this clonotype. The chain joins TRBV4-2 to TRBJ2-1; no reliable D call. CDR1 is LGHNA and CDR2 is YNFKEQ in the germline V gene. The length of the CDR3 is 13 residues. V lost 0 bases to trimming and J lost 7 bases, with 7 bases between them. CDR3 loop: CASSQDFRNEQFF. The CDR3 DNA reads TGTGCCAGCAGCCAAGATTTCCGGAATGAGCAGTTCTTC.

This clonotype was counted many times. The chain carries TRBV20-1 and TRBJ2-7; TRBD1 aligns across 12 bases. In germline, CDR1 is DFQATT, CDR2 SNEGSKA (reference sequence). The CDR3 loop spans 14 amino acids. With 6 bases clipped from V and 2 bases from J, the junction kept 5 bases outside the gene matches. This CDR3 reads CSATRDRGPYEQYF. The CDR3 nucleotides read TGCAGTGCAACCCGGGACAGGGGGCCCTACGAGCAGTACTTC.

Points on this clonotype: This may come from a read error, since a much larger clone is one base off. The chain employs TRBV13 and TRBJ1-2; 8 bases align to TRBD1. This CDR3 has 15 amino acids. Per the germline V gene, CDR1 is PRHDT and CDR2 is FYEKMQ (reference sequence). DNA of the CDR3: TGTGCCACCAGCTTAGGACAGGGCAAGGGCTATGGCTACACCTTC. Encoded protein: CATSLGQGKGYGYTF. The whole variable domain, filled in from reference TRBV13 and TRBJ1-2, reads AAGVIQSPRHLIKEKRETATLKCYPIPRHDTVYWYQQGPGQDPQFLISFYEKMQSDKGSIPDRFSAQQFSDYHSELNMSSLELGDSALYFCATSLGQGKGYGYTFGSGTRLTVV.

This clonotype came up many times. The chain uses TRBV20-1 and TRBJ1-2; 7 bases map to TRBD1. The CDR3 loop spans 12 amino acids. The germline CDR1 and CDR2 sequences are DFQATT and SNEGSKA (reference sequence). J gave up 7 bases and V 6 bases, and 8 bases lay outside the gene matches. CDR3 amino acids: CSAIDRVTGYTF. CDR3 DNA: TGCAGTGCAATCGACAGGGTGACTGGCTACACCTTC.

Ten or more counts support this clonotype. As DNA, the CDR3 is TGTGCCAGCAGTCAGGACAAGATTAGGAACGAGCAGTACTTC. Its translation is CASSQDKIRNEQYF. The chain uses TRBV12-3 or TRBV12-4 and TRBJ2-7; perhaps TRBD1 as D (5 bases). The CDR3 loop spans 14 amino acids. With 5 bases removed from V and 5 bases from J, the gap between germline ends came to 16 bases.

The table lists this clonotype with many counts. The chain links TRBV10-3 to TRBJ2-5, with TRBD2 identical over 7 bases. CDR1 and CDR2 from the germline V gene are ENHRY and SYGVKD. Trimming took 5 bases from V and 3 from J; bases not matched to a gene: 0. This CDR3 is built from 12 residues. The CDR3 spells CAISLAEETQYF. The CDR3 bases are TGTGCCATCAGTCTAGCGGAAGAGACCCAGTACTTC.

This clonotype was detected ten times or more. This sequence joins TRBV4-2 and TRBJ1-1; no reliable D call. CDR3 length equals 15 residues. Trimming pared 5 bases from V and 3 bases from J, leaving 16 bases between. CDR1 LGHNA and CDR2 YNFKEQ come from the germline V gene. The CDR3 DNA is TGTGCCAGCAGCACTGGGCCTTACTCCCACACTGAAGCTTTCTTT. Translation: CASSTGPYSHTEAFF.

The table lists this clonotype with many counts. The gene calls are TRBV20-1 and TRBJ2-1; TRBD2 aligns across 7 bases. The J segment lost 7 bases and the V segment lost 3 bases, leaving 15 bases of the junction unmatched. This CDR3 spans 16 amino acids. Germline assignment: CDR1 DFQATT and CDR2 SNEGSKA (reference sequence). The CDR3 nucleotides are TGCAGTGCTAGGAGGGCGGGGACTAAAATTCCTAATGAGCAGTTCTTC. Translating it yields CSARRAGTKIPNEQFF.

On this clonotype itself: A much more abundant neighbour one base away suggests this may be a read error. CDR3 nucleotides: TGTGCCAGCAGCCAAGTGTTTAGCGGGACCTACGAGCAGTACTTC. Its translation is CASSQVFSGTYEQYF. This chain connects TRBV3-1 to TRBJ2-7; TRBD2 aligns across 8 bases. V dropped 1 base and J dropped 2; count of bases not matched to a gene: 4. Germline-derived CDR1 and CDR2 are LGHDT and YNNKEL (reference sequence). The CDR3 totals 15 residues.

This clonotype was counted at least ten times. The chain uses TRBV5-1 and TRBJ2-3, with 9 bases identical to TRBD2. J lost 2 bases, V lost 4 bases, and 8 bases had no gene match. This CDR3 is built from 16 residues. Germline lookup yields CDR1 SGHRS and CDR2 YFSETQ. The DNA for the CDR3 is TGCGCCAGCAGCCCCCCGGGCGGGAGGGCCACAGATACGCAGTATTTT. It is translated as CASSPPGGRATDTQYF.